Listed below are T cell receptor beta chains from one sample, sequenced in a study of blood T cell repertoires in COVID-19. Here immunoSEQ multiplex PCR was the method, and the copy in TCRdb shows in-frame clones only, minus some. This table has under 150,000 clones, approximately 84% appearing once. Sequences were obtained from PBMCs or T cells enriched from blood (not recorded which). These receptors were collected from a man in his forties with acute COVID-19. CDR3s include the opening cysteine and the closing phenylalanine or tryptophan. The order of the fields is clone size, J gene, V gene, D gene, CDR3 protein, CDR3 DNA. A D gene is named only where the DNA matches it firmly. Rows give clone size only sometimes, using once, few, many, or a class for an expanded clone.

>NA|TRBJ2-5|TRBV5-1|TRBD2
CASSLGLSGGLQETQYF
TGCGCCAGCAGCTTGGGATTAAGCGGGGGACTCCAAGAGACCCAGTACTTC
>NA|TRBJ1-4|TRBV15|NA
CATSRRQANEKLFF
TGTGCCACCAGCAGAAGACAGGCTAATGAAAAACTGTTTTTT
>NA|TRBJ2-2|TRBV9|TRBD1
CASSVRQGNTGELFF
TGTGCCAGCAGCGTACGACAGGGGAACACCGGGGAGCTGTTTTTT
>NA|TRBJ1-3|TRBV18|NA
CASSEGVGNTIYF
TGTGCCAGCTCCGAGGGGGTCGGAAACACCATATATTTT
>NA|TRBJ2-7|TRBV7-9|NA
CASSLAPFYEQYF
TGTGCCAGCAGCTTAGCCCCCTTCTACGAGCAGTACTTC
>NA|TRBJ2-7|TRBV2|NA
CASSPSSYEQYF
TGTGCCAGCAGTCCATCCTCCTACGAGCAGTACTTC
>NA|TRBJ1-1|TRBV2|NA
CASSVRGGTEAFF
TGTGCCAGCAGTGTAAGGGGCGGAACTGAAGCTTTCTTT
>NA|TRBJ1-6|TRBV10-3|NA
CAISDQASNSPLHF
TGTGCCATCAGTGATCAGGCCTCGAATTCACCCCTCCACTTT
>once|TRBJ1-5|TRBV4-2|NA
CASSQGEGAVSNQPQHF
TGTGCCAGCAGCCAAGGGGAGGGAGCAGTCAGCAATCAGCCCCAGCATTTT
>NA|TRBJ1-1|TRBV12-3/TRBV12-4|NA
CASSSQGYTEAFF
TGTGCCAGCAGTTCCCAGGGCTACACTGAAGCTTTCTTT
>few|TRBJ2-2|TRBV19|NA
CASSVGSQAGELFF
TGTGCCAGTAGTGTTGGGTCGCAGGCCGGGGAGCTGTTTTTT
>NA|TRBJ1-2|TRBV7-2|NA
CASSLATDSYGYTF
TGTGCCAGCAGCTTAGCAACAGATTCCTATGGCTACACCTTC
>NA|TRBJ2-1|TRBV4-3|TRBD2
CASSQRRSRESRNEQFF
TGCGCCAGCAGCCAAAGACGATCGCGGGAGAGCCGCAATGAGCAGTTCTTC
>NA|TRBJ1-5|TRBV20-1|TRBD1
CSASVRLAGQGKGGQPQHF
TGCAGTGCTAGTGTTAGGCTGGCGGGACAGGGGAAAGGAGGGCAGCCCCAGCATTTT
>NA|TRBJ1-5|TRBV7-9|NA
CASNRGEGNQPQHF
TGTGCCAGCAATCGTGGCGAGGGAAATCAGCCCCAGCATTTT
>NA|TRBJ2-2|TRBV7-6|TRBD2
CASSLRAGRNTGELFF
TGTGCCAGCAGCTTACGAGCGGGGCGGAACACCGGGGAGCTGTTTTTT
>few|TRBJ2-7|TRBV25-1|TRBD1
CATAGTGTFGEHF
TGTGCCACCGCCGGGACAGGAACCTTCGGAGAGCACTTC
>NA|TRBJ1-6|TRBV30|NA
CAWSVSVPLHF
TGTGCCTGGAGTGTATCAGTACCCCTCCACTTT
>once|TRBJ2-2|TRBV7-9|NA
CASSLAGSTGELFF
TGTGCCAGCAGCTTAGCTGGCAGCACCGGGGAGCTGTTTTTT
>NA|TRBJ1-1|TRBV12-3/TRBV12-4|NA
CASSPNFQGAFF
TGTGCCAGCAGTCCTAACTTTCAGGGCGCTTTCTTT
>NA|TRBJ2-2|TRBV6-2/TRBV6-3|TRBD2
CASSYSSFAGAMNTGELFF
TGTGCCAGCAGTTACTCGAGTTTTGCGGGAGCGATGAACACCGGGGAGCTGTTTTTT
>NA|TRBJ1-2|TRBV5-1|NA
CASSRTVNYGYTF
TGCGCCAGCAGCCGGACAGTTAACTATGGCTACACCTTC
>few|TRBJ1-4|TRBV14|TRBD1
CASSHAGQGFNEKLFF
TGTGCCAGCAGCCATGCGGGACAGGGGTTTAATGAAAAACTGTTTTTT
>NA|TRBJ1-2|TRBV27|TRBD1
CASRKTGVDYGYTF
TGTGCCAGCAGAAAGACAGGGGTCGACTATGGCTACACCTTC
>NA|TRBJ1-6|TRBV28|NA
CASSPRGGGSPLHF
TGTGCCAGCAGTCCGCGGGGGGGAGGATCACCCCTCCACTTT
>NA|TRBJ2-5|TRBV27|NA
CASSSTAYQETQYF
TGTGCCAGCAGTTCGACAGCTTACCAAGAGACCCAGTACTTC
>NA|TRBJ1-3|TRBV28|TRBD1
CASSRTQGAAGNTIYF
TGTGCCAGCAGCCGAACACAGGGGGCGGCTGGAAACACCATATATTTT
>NA|TRBJ2-3|TRBV5-1|TRBD2
CASSLRREGTDTQYF
TGCGCCAGCAGCTTGCGGCGGGAGGGGACAGATACGCAGTATTTT